Following are 12 T cell receptor beta chains from one sample sequenced in a study of T cells in women clearing cervical HPV infection. Libraries were prepared by immunoSEQ multiplex PCR; TCRdb keeps only in-frame clonotypes and omits some of them. This listing includes roughly 49,000 clones. The sample comprised blood buffy coat. These receptor sequences come from a woman between 18 and 70 years old with a cervical HPV16 infection that either progressed to CIN3+ or cleared (not recorded which).

On this clone itself: The read halts 3 residues ahead of the CDR3 end, with the missing end drawn from the germline J gene. The rearrangement uses TRBV6-2 or TRBV6-3 and TRBJ1-1; maybe TRBD1 (5 bases). There are 14 residues in the CDR3. Germline CDR1 is MNHEY and CDR2 is SVGEGT. V shed 5 bases and J shed 3 bases, with 13 bases lying between them. CDR3 DNA, as far as it was read: TGTGCCAGCAGTGGGGGGACGTTGGACACTGAA. Its protein is CASSGGTLDTE. The CDR3 reads in full as CASSGGTLDTEAFF.

The CDR3 protein is CASSSEPSGAYNEQFF. Incomplete CDR3 DNA: TGCGCCAGCAGCTCAGAACCTAGCGGGGCCTACAATGAG. V gene TRBV5-1 combines with J gene TRBJ2-1, with TRBD2 matching over 9 bases. Read data end 3 residues before the CDR3 end; the end is taken from the germline J gene. CDR1 and CDR2 from the germline V gene are SGHRS and YFSETQ. The CDR3 extends over 16 amino acids. V gave up 3 bases and J gave up 2 bases; unmatched junction bases: 6.

As regards this clone: The read terminates 3 residues ahead of where the CDR3 ends, so the germline J gene completes it. This chain connects TRBV14 to TRBJ1-2; the match to TRBD1 covers 10 bases. V trimming: 2 bases; J trimming: 4 bases; junction bases outside the gene matches: 10. The CDR3 runs to 17 residues. Germline V gene sequence: CDR1 SGHDN, CDR2 FVKESK. The CDR3 is CASSQRNRDRGSYGYTF. The DNA read from the CDR3 is TGTGCCAGCAGCCAAAGGAACCGGGACAGGGGCTCCTATGGC.

In the case of this clone: The read gets to within 3 residues of the CDR3 end, and the germline J gene fills in the rest. The chain has TRBV5-4 and TRBJ2-7; 8 bases align to TRBD2. V shed 4 bases, J shed 3 bases, and the junction held 6 bases outside the gene matches. The CDR3 runs to 14 residues. The V gene's germline CDR1 is SGHNT and CDR2 YYREEE (reference sequence). CDR3 loop: CASSPRGVHYEQYF. The CDR3 bases that were read are TGTGCCAGCAGCCCGCGGGGGGTCCACTACGAG.

Worth noting for this clone: The CDR3 end is not reached by the read, which stops 3 residues before it; the germline J gene fills it in. The chain links TRBV29-1 to TRBJ2-2; a weak D match, TRBD1 (6 bases). Germline V gene sequence: CDR1 SQVTM, CDR2 ANQGSEA. The CDR3 spans 17 residues. Partial CDR3 DNA: TGCAGCGTTGTGGCGACTCTAGGACAGCCGCATAATGAAAAG. Translating gives CSVVATLGQPHNEK. The complete CDR3 reads CSVVATLGQPHNEKLFF.

As for this clone: The read halts 3 residues ahead of the CDR3 end, with the missing end drawn from the germline J gene. The same CDR3 is also encoded by other DNA sequences in this sample. The rearrangement links TRBV6-1 to TRBJ1-3; D perhaps matches TRBD1 (5 bases). CDR1 is MNHNS and CDR2 is SASEGT in the germline V gene. CDR3 size: 13 residues. V gave up 1 base and J gave up 9 bases, with 10 bases separating them. CDR3 loop: CASSEVTGRTIYF. The sequenced part of the CDR3 DNA is TGTGCCAGCAGTGAAGTAACAGGCCGCACC.

Note on this clone: The sequence runs out 3 residues before the end of the CDR3; the remainder is reconstructed from the germline J gene. The chain joins TRBV11-1 to TRBJ2-5; D perhaps matches TRBD1 (5 bases). The V gene lost 2 bases and the J gene lost 4 bases, with 14 bases spanning the gap. The CDR3 has 15 residues. The germline CDR1 and CDR2 sequences are SGHAT and FQDESV (reference sequence). The CDR3 bases that were read are TGTGCCAGCAGCTTAAGGCAGGGCAATGCAGAGACC. This translates into CASSLRQGNAET. The complete CDR3 sequence is CASSLRQGNAETQYF.

As to this clone: Coverage ceases 3 residues before the CDR3 finishes, and the germline J gene fills in the end. The rearrangement uses TRBV7-9 and TRBJ1-4, with a possible D match to TRBD1 (6 bases). CDR3 length: 15 residues. V lost 1 base and J 6 bases, leaving 12 bases between the germline ends. The germline CDR1 and CDR2 sequences are SEHNR and FQNEAQ (reference sequence). The CDR3 loop is CASSLGQGLDEKLFF. The DNA read from the CDR3 is TGTGCCAGCAGCTTAGGTCAGGGGTTGGATGAAAAA.

A remark on this clone: The read stops 3 residues short of the end of the CDR3; the missing end is completed from the germline J gene. The rearrangement links TRBV6-1 to TRBJ2-3, with TRBD1 matching over 8 bases. CDR3 size: 14 residues. The V gene's germline CDR1 is MNHNS and CDR2 SASEGT. The CDR3 region is CASSESGNRGTQYF. The CDR3 bases that were read are TGTGCCAGCAGTGAAAGTGGAAACAGGGGGACG.

On this clone: The read halts 3 residues ahead of the CDR3 end, with the missing end drawn from the germline J gene. The chain uses TRBV11-2 and TRBJ1-1; D is perhaps TRBD1 (6 bases). The V and J ends lost 4 bases and 2 bases respectively, with 11 bases between them. CDR3 length: 14 amino acids. Germline assignment: CDR1 SGHAT and CDR2 FQNNGV. The CDR3 bases that were read are TGTGCCAGCAGCTGGGACAATAGAAACACTGAA. Amino acid sequence: CASSWDNRNTE. The full CDR3 protein reads CASSWDNRNTEAFF.

About this clone itself: The read ends 3 residues shy of where the CDR3 ends; the end is completed using the germline J gene. The rearrangement joins TRBV14 to TRBJ1-1; D remains unclear. With 4 bases removed from V and 2 bases from J, the gap between germline ends came to 5 bases. Germline V CDR1 and CDR2: SGHDN, FVKESK. This CDR3 has 12 residues. CDR3 protein: CASSPTNTEAFF. CDR3 bases read: TGTGCCAGCAGCCCGACAAACACTGAA.

Remarks on this clone: From the germline J gene comes the end of the CDR3, since the read stops 3 residues before it. This sequence joins TRBV19 and TRBJ2-2, with 8 bases lining up with TRBD1. J gave up 6 bases and V 7 bases, and 4 bases lay outside the gene matches. CDR1 is LNHDA, CDR2 SQIVND, per germline (reference sequence). The CDR3 sequence is 13 residues long. CDR3 loop: CASTTGDAGELFF. The CDR3 DNA, read in part, is TGTGCCAGTACGACAGGGGATGCCGGGGAG.